This TCR beta chain appears in the sequencing data of a study of blood T cell repertoires in COVID-19. Study at large: From the United States, Italy and Spain came samples of acute and convalescent COVID-19.

The data were produced by immunoSEQ multiplex PCR, yet TCRdb's version contains in-frame clones alone and is incomplete. The data hold some 170,000 clones, with under 90% observed a single time. This CDR3 spans 14 amino acids. The germline gives CDR1 GTSNPN, CDR2 SVGIG (reference sequence). Trimming took 3 bases from V and 2 from J; bases not matched to a gene: 6. This sequence joins TRBV30 and TRBJ1-1; TRBD1 matches at 7 bases. The sequencing input was peripheral blood. The receptor's source is a woman of 80 years or more with acute or convalescent COVID-19. The DNA for the CDR3 is TGTGCCTGGAGGACGACAGGGTTCAACACTGAAGCTTTCTTT. This encodes CAWRTTGFNTEAFF.